Below, one TCR beta chain is given with its context. This entry comes from a study of Ad26.COV2.S vaccination and SARS-CoV-2 variants. The treatment denotes: some 19 received Ad26.COV2.S at low or high dose, single or two shots; roughly five received placebo; per-sample allocation not given. Collection of samples fell on day 63 after the first vaccine or placebo injection. It was Wuhan-strain SARS-CoV-2 spike that the Ad26 vaccine vector expressed. CDR1 and CDR2 (germline): SGHVS, FNYEAQ. The CDR3 extends over 14 amino acids. The V and J ends lost 6 bases and 8 bases respectively, with 14 bases between them. The assay was immunoSEQ multiplex PCR, and TCRdb's table has in-frame clones only and misses some. The table has some 250,000 clones, approximately 90% seen once; the top ten hold roughly 10%.

This receptor was identified in a person aged 18-60 years who received the Ad26.COV2.S COVID-19 vaccine or a placebo. This sample comprised peripheral blood, obtained in a trial of Ad26.COV2.S vaccine versus placebo. The J gene is TRBJ1-6, the V gene TRBV7-6; no clear D gene. The DNA of the CDR3 is TGTGCCAGCAGGGACCGGGAATTTTATTCACCCCTCCACTTT. Encoded protein: CASRDREFYSPLHF. The full variable domain, rest sourced from reference TRBV7-6 and TRBJ1-6, is GAGVSQSPRYKVTKRGQDVALRCDPISGHVSLYWYRQALGQGPEFLTYFNYEAQQDKSGLPNDRFSAERPEGSISTLTIQRTEQRDSAMYRCASRDREFYSPLHFGNGTRLTVT.